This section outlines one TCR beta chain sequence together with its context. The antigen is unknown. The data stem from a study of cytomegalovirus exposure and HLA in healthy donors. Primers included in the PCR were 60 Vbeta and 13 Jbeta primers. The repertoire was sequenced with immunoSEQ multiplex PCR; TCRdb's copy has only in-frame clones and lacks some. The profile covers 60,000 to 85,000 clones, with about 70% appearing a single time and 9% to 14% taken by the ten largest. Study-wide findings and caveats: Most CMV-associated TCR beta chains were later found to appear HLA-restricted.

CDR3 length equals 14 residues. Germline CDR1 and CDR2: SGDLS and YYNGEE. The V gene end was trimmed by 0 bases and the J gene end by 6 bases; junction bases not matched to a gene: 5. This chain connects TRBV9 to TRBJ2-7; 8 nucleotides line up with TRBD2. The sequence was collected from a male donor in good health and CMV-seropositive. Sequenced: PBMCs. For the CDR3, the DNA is TGTGCCAGCAGCGTAGAAGGACTAGCTCGCGAGCAGTACTTC. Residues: CASSVEGLAREQYF.